Presented here are 25 T cell receptor beta chains from one specimen sequenced in a study of CD8+ T cells in alopecia areata. Noted treatment: oral pan-JAK inhibitor, 5-10 mg twice daily. TCR sequencing used cDNA made by reverse transcription of extracted RNA. Generated by immunoSEQ multiplex PCR, the TCRdb table keeps only in-frame clones and is missing some. The sample has about 190,000 clones, 50% to 75% seen once. Here the sequenced sample was CD4+ T cells sorted from blood, taken at week 4, from a patient treated with tofacitinib. The receptors come from a human donor with alopecia areata.

The chain carries TRBV5-4 and TRBJ1-3; D unresolved. The V end was cut by 4 bases, the J end by 0 bases, with 11 bases between. The length of the CDR3 is 15 residues. CDR1 and CDR2 from the germline V gene are SGHNT and YYREEE (reference sequence). CDR3 region: CASSPGRYSGNTIYF. CDR3 in DNA: TGTGCCAGCAGCCCCGGACGCTACTCTGGAAACACCATATATTTT.

This sequence joins TRBV10-3 and TRBJ2-5, with a weak D call TRBD2 (5 bases). V was clipped by 2 bases and J by 3 bases, with 10 bases between them. CDR1 and CDR2 from the germline V gene are ENHRY and SYGVKD. This CDR3 has 14 residues. In DNA, the CDR3 is TGTGCCATCAGTGAGGTACCGGGGAAAGAGACCCAGTACTTC. It encodes CAISEVPGKETQYF.

The rearrangement uses TRBV29-1 and TRBJ2-7; D may be TRBD1 (7 bases). The CDR3 spans 12 residues. Germline V gene lookup returns CDR1 SQVTM and CDR2 ANQGSEA. The V end lost 2 bases, the J end lost 6 bases, and 11 bases lay between the germline ends. CDR3: CSVEQGGREQYF. The CDR3 DNA follows: TGCAGCGTTGAACAGGGGGGTCGCGAGCAGTACTTC.

This sequence joins TRBV9 and TRBJ1-1; maybe TRBD1 (5 bases). The CDR3 has 16 amino acids. Trimming shortened V by 4 bases and J by 4 bases, and 20 bases separated the two germline ends. Germline V lookup: CDR1 SGDLS, CDR2 YYNGEE. CDR3 residues: CASSSKGPRGITEAFF. In DNA form, the CDR3 reads TGTGCCAGCAGCTCTAAGGGACCCCGGGGGATCACTGAAGCTTTCTTT.

The V and J genes are TRBV7-2 and TRBJ2-7; unclear D gene. This CDR3 is built from 13 residues. Trimming shortened V by 4 bases and J by 0 bases, and 7 bases separated the two germline ends. The germline V gene encodes CDR1 SGHTA and CDR2 FQGNSA. The CDR3 coding sequence is TGTGCCAGCAGCTCCGACCTCTCCTACGAGCAGTACTTC. Its protein is CASSSDLSYEQYF.

CDR3: CSVDRGGDGYTF. CDR3 in DNA: TGCAGCGTTGATAGGGGAGGTGATGGCTACACCTTC. The rearrangement links TRBV29-1 to TRBJ1-2, with TRBD1 as a possible D gene (5 bases). The CDR3 runs 12 residues. CDR1 is SQVTM, CDR2 ANQGSEA, per germline. Trimming cost V 3 bases and J 6 bases, with 11 bases left between them.

The chain recombines TRBV29-1 with TRBJ2-1; TRBD2 agrees at 7 bases. This CDR3 contains 14 residues. The germline gives CDR1 SQVTM, CDR2 ANQGSEA. V shed 5 bases and J 7 bases; nucleotides not matched to a gene: 11. The CDR3 sequence is CSVIAGRGGNEQFF. The CDR3 DNA follows: TGCAGCGTTATCGCAGGGCGGGGAGGGAATGAGCAGTTCTTC.

CDR3 in amino acids: CASSQEQGQGYEQFF. The CDR3 coding sequence is TGCGCCAGCAGCCAAGAACAGGGACAGGGGTATGAGCAGTTCTTC. The V call is TRBV4-3, the J call TRBJ2-1; 10 positions match TRBD1. Germline trimming cut 0 bases from V and 8 bases from J; bases unmatched to any gene: 4. The length of the CDR3 is 15 residues. Germline CDR1 reads LGHNA; CDR2 reads YSLEER.

The chain recombines TRBV18 with TRBJ1-1, with TRBD1 as a possible D gene (6 bases). V lost 5 bases, J lost 0 bases, and 10 bases lay in between. Germline loops: CDR1 KGHSH, CDR2 LQKENI. The CDR3 is 14 amino acids. CDR3 bases: TGTGCCAGCTCAGCTGGACAGTTGAACACTGAAGCTTTCTTT. It specifies CASSAGQLNTEAFF.

The chain employs TRBV7-2 and TRBJ2-1, with D possibly TRBD2 on 6 matching bases. The CDR3 spans 15 residues. Germline CDR1 reads SGHTA; CDR2 reads FQGNSA. Trimming pared 5 bases from V and 0 bases from J, leaving 11 bases between. CDR3 sequence: CASSETSSSYNEQFF. CDR3 DNA: TGTGCCAGCAGCGAGACTAGTAGCTCCTACAATGAGCAGTTCTTC.

V and J are TRBV6-5 and TRBJ1-4; tentatively, D is TRBD1 (6 bases). This CDR3 is 11 amino acids long. The V gene's germline CDR1 is MNHEY and CDR2 SVGAGI. The germline V and J ends were trimmed by 6 bases and 14 bases, with 13 bases remaining between them. CDR3 residues: CASRSQGPLFF. Here the CDR3 DNA reads TGTGCCAGCAGGTCACAGGGTCCCCTGTTTTTT.

This clone was detected a few times. The V gene is TRBV5-1, the J gene TRBJ2-5; D gene unclear. The V gene's germline CDR1 is SGHRS and CDR2 YFSETQ. V gave up 1 base and J gave up 3 bases, with 4 bases separating them. There are 12 residues in the CDR3. The CDR3 loop reads CASSLFEETQYF. Written as DNA, the CDR3 is TGCGCCAGCAGCTTGTTTGAAGAGACCCAGTACTTC. The whole variable domain, filled in from reference TRBV5-1 and TRBJ2-5, reads KAGVTQTPRYLIKTRGQQVTLSCSPISGHRSVSWYQQTPGQGLQFLFEYFSETQRNKGNFPGRFSGRQFSNSRSEMNVSTLELGDSALYLCASSLFEETQYFGPGTRLLVL.

The chain uses TRBV29-1 and TRBJ1-4; 9 nucleotides line up with TRBD1. The ends lost 8 bases at V and 8 bases at J; junction bases unmatched: 9. This CDR3 has 13 amino acids. Germline CDR1 SQVTM, CDR2 ANQGSEA. The CDR3 coding sequence is TGCAGCTTCCCCGGGACAGGGACCGAAAAACTGTTTTTT. Protein sequence: CSFPGTGTEKLFF.

The chain uses TRBV4-3 and TRBJ1-4; D possibly corresponds to TRBD1 (6 bases). The germline V and J ends were trimmed by 0 bases and 4 bases, with 12 bases remaining between them. There are 16 residues in the CDR3. Germline V gene sequence: CDR1 LGHNA, CDR2 YSLEER. DNA of the CDR3: TGCGCCAGCAGCCAAGACCCAGGGGTGGGTAATGAAAAACTGTTTTTT. Protein: CASSQDPGVGNEKLFF.

In this sample, this clone turned up a few times. The chain has TRBV5-1 and TRBJ2-3, with TRBD2 matching 12 bases. CDR3 length: 16 amino acids. Germline V lookup: CDR1 SGHRS, CDR2 YFSETQ. V shed 0 bases and J 4 bases; nucleotides not matched to a gene: 3. The CDR3 nucleotides are TGCGCCAGCAGCTTGGCTAGCGGGGGGGCCGCAGATACGCAGTATTTT. Residues: CASSLASGGAADTQYF.

The chain joins TRBV30 to TRBJ1-1; weak D call: TRBD1 (5 bases). The CDR3 contains 14 residues. Trimming pared 2 bases from V and 0 bases from J, leaving 10 bases between. The germline V gene encodes CDR1 GTSNPN and CDR2 SVGIG (reference sequence). CDR3 sequence (DNA): TGTGCCTGGAGTCGGACAACCATGAACACTGAAGCTTTCTTT. As protein: CAWSRTTMNTEAFF.

CDR3 DNA sequence: TGTGCCAGCAGTTTGGGACAGCGTGAAACCTTC. Its translation is CASSLGQRETF. The chain recombines TRBV6-5 with TRBJ1-2; the match to TRBD1 covers 7 bases. The CDR3 sequence is 11 residues long. The germline CDR1 and CDR2 sequences are MNHEY and SVGAGI. V shed 4 bases, J shed 14 bases, and the junction held 7 bases outside the gene matches.

The chain links TRBV29-1 to TRBJ1-2; TRBD1 is a possible D gene (5 bases). Germline V CDR1 and CDR2: SQVTM, ANQGSEA. The CDR3 runs 14 residues. V was pared by 6 bases and J by 2 bases, with 16 bases between. The CDR3 bases are TGCAGCGTCCTACGGGCAGGGTTCAACTATGGCTACACCTTC. This translates into CSVLRAGFNYGYTF.

J is TRBJ2-1 and V is TRBV10-3; 7 bases line up with TRBD2. In germline, CDR1 is ENHRY, CDR2 SYGVKD. The CDR3 covers 16 residues. With V trimmed by 3 bases and J by 9 bases, 14 bases remained unmatched. The CDR3 loop reads CAISDKASGNGGEQFF. The CDR3 DNA follows: TGTGCCATCAGTGATAAGGCTAGCGGCAATGGGGGTGAGCAGTTCTTC.

A remark on this clone: Germline is not matched at one junction end, which may reflect a read error. The CDR3 DNA sequence: TGTGCTAGCAGCGTAGCCCGGGCTTTCTTT. It is translated as CASSVARAFF. The V and J genes are TRBV7-7 and TRBJ1-1; D uncertain. Per germline, CDR1 SSHAT and CDR2 FNYEAQ (reference sequence). There are 10 residues in the CDR3.

This chain links TRBV7-2 with TRBJ2-5; maybe TRBD2 (6 bases). The CDR3 runs to 12 residues. The germline V and J ends were trimmed by 4 bases and 7 bases, with 10 bases remaining between them. Germline V gene data show CDR1 as SGHTA and CDR2 as FQGNSA. Written as DNA, the CDR3 is TGTGCCAGCAGCTCGGCGGAGGGGACCCAGTACTTC. Encoded protein: CASSSAEGTQYF.

The table lists this clone with a few counts. V gene TRBV30 combines with J gene TRBJ1-4; the D is unclear. This CDR3 is built from 12 residues. Germline V gives CDR1 GTSNPN, CDR2 SVGIG (reference sequence). V lost 5 bases and J lost 9, with 13 bases in between. The CDR3 reads CAWGPLGKKLFF. CDR3 bases: TGTGCCTGGGGGCCTTTGGGGAAAAAACTGTTTTTT.

Note on this clone: Other DNA variants within this sample encode the same CDR3. The genes are TRBV6-5 and TRBJ2-3; 11 bases are shared with TRBD2. CDR1 is MNHEY, CDR2 SVGAGI, per germline. CDR3 length: 13 residues. V dropped 8 bases and J dropped 5; count of bases not matched to a gene: 3. CDR3 sequence: CASRLAGGDTQYF. The CDR3 DNA follows: TGTGCCAGCCGGCTAGCGGGGGGAGATACGCAGTATTTT.

The chain employs TRBV29-1 and TRBJ2-7; D might be TRBD2 (6 bases). The V gene's germline CDR1 is SQVTM and CDR2 ANQGSEA. This CDR3 is 13 amino acids long. The germline V and J ends were trimmed by 5 bases and 3 bases, with 14 bases remaining between them. The CDR3 sequence: CSVKTVRGYEQYF. CDR3 sequence (DNA): TGCAGCGTTAAAACAGTGCGGGGCTACGAGCAGTACTTC.

This clone was seen only a few times. The DNA of the CDR3 is TGTGCCAGCAGTGGACTTCCTGCTAGCTGGGAGTACCAAGAGACCCAGTACTTC. Translation: CASSGLPASWEYQETQYF. The chain recombines TRBV25-1 with TRBJ2-5, with a tentative D call TRBD2 (5 bases). This CDR3 comprises 18 residues. V was clipped by 4 bases and J by 0 bases, with 21 bases between them. From germline, CDR1 is MGHDK and CDR2 SYGVNS.